This TCR beta chain was sequenced for a study of CD8+CD57+ T cells in acquired aplastic anemia. Study details: 3.2 ug was the average amount of DNA from sorted CD4+ and CD8+ cells.

All sequencing subjects had displayed CD8+CD57+ cell expansion on flow cytometry. Patient blood was sampled before any therapy had been received. Template material for TCR beta VDJ and CDR3 profiling consisted of genomic DNA. TCRdb reprocessed the reads with MiXCR, giving one entry per CDR3 protein. The sample gives some 160,000 distinct CDR3 sequences, around half of which show up once; around 2.9% is in the top ten. Regarding the study as a whole: Patients versus controls showed no significant CD8+ Simpson's diversity difference. Patients and controls were found to share more than 25 CD8+ CDR3 sequences.

With regard to this clonotype: Its target is not known.

This CDR3 region has 12 residues. The ends were cut back, 1 base at V and 11 bases at J, with 14 bases in the middle. Germline CDR1 SQVTM, CDR2 ANQGSEA. The receptor was derived from a human donor with aplastic anemia. Sequencing was performed on sorted CD4+, CD8+, or CD8+CD57+ T cells (not recorded which) from PBMCs. This rearrangement joins TRBV29-1 to TRBJ1-1; D is possibly TRBD1 (6 bases). This CDR3 is CSVEGGGRGAFF. The CDR3 DNA is TGCAGCGTTGAAGGGGGGGGGCGTGGGGCTTTCTTT.